Here is one T cell receptor beta chain with its context. The antigen is undetermined. Method: immunoSEQ multiplex PCR; TCRdb's copy keeps in-frame clones and lacks some. The sample includes about 140,000 clones, roughly 93% of them seen just once. The entry originates in a study of T cell responses to AZD1222 COVID-19 vaccine. Per germline, CDR1 KGHSH and CDR2 LQKENI. Trimming stripped 6 bases from V and 2 bases from J, with 14 bases between. CDR3 length: 15 residues. The study, taken as a whole, reports: Scientists sampled the repertoires only once the peak T cell response had passed. Donors, mostly white British, included more females; clonal diversity was possibly underestimated.

The rearrangement links TRBV18 to TRBJ2-1, with D unresolved. This sample comprised peripheral blood, obtained 28 days after the second AZD1222 dose. This TCR was recovered from an adult who received the AZD1222 COVID-19 vaccine. As DNA, the CDR3 is TGTGCCAGCTCCTCGACTCGGGCTACCTACAATGAGCAGTTCTTC. Its translation: CASSSTRATYNEQFF.